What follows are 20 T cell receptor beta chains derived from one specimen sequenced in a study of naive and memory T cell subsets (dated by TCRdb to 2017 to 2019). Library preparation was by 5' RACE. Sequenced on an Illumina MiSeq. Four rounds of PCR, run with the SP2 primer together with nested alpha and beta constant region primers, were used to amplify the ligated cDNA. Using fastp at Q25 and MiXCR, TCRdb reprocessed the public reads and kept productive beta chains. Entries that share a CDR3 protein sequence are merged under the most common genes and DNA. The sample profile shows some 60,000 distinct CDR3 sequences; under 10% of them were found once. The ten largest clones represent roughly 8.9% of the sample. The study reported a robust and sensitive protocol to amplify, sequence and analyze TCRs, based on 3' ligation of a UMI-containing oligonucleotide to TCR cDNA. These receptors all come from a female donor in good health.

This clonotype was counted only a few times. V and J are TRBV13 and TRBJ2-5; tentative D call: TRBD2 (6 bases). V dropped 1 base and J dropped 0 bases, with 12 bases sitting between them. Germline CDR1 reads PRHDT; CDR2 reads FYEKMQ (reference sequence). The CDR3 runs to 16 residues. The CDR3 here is CASSLALAVNQETQYF. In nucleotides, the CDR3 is TGTGCCAGCAGCTTAGCTTTAGCGGTGAACCAAGAGACCCAGTACTTC.

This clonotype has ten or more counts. CDR3 sequence (DNA): TGTGCCAGCAACTTCTACAGGACTGAAGCTTTCTTT. Residues: CASNFYRTEAFF. The chain recombines TRBV7-2 with TRBJ1-1, with D possibly matching TRBD1 (5 bases). The V end lost 7 bases, the J end lost 5 bases, and 11 bases lay between the germline ends. Germline V gene sequence: CDR1 SGHTA, CDR2 FQGNSA. The CDR3 consists of 12 residues.

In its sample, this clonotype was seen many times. The CDR3 protein is CASSLTRRVTEAFF. The DNA of the CDR3 is TGTGCCAGCAGCTTAACGAGGAGGGTCACTGAAGCTTTCTTT. The chain couples TRBV7-3 to TRBJ1-1; D is unclear. The germline gives CDR1 SGHTA, CDR2 FQGTGA. The V end was cut by 0 bases, the J end by 4 bases, with 9 bases between. The CDR3 loop spans 14 amino acids.

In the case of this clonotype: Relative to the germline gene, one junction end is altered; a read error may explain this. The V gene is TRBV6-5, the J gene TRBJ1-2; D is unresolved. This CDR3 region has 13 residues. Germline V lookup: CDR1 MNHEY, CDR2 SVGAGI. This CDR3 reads CASSPGGVNGDTF. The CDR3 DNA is TGTGCCAGCAGTCCAGGAGGTGTGAATGGCGACACCTTC.

The CDR3 DNA is TGCAGTGCTAGTATGACAGGCGTAACCAATGAGCAGTTCTTC. Residues: CSASMTGVTNEQFF. The chain combines TRBV20-1 with TRBJ2-1, with TRBD1 as a possible D gene (6 bases). Trimming stripped 3 bases from V and 6 bases from J, with 15 bases between. The CDR3 contains 14 residues. Germline V gives CDR1 DFQATT, CDR2 SNEGSKA (reference sequence).

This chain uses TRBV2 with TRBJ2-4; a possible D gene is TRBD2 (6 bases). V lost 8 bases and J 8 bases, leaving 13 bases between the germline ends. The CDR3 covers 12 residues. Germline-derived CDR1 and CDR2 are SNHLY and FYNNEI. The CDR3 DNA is TGTGCCAGCCGTGGGGAGGTGGACATTCAGTACTTC. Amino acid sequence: CASRGEVDIQYF.

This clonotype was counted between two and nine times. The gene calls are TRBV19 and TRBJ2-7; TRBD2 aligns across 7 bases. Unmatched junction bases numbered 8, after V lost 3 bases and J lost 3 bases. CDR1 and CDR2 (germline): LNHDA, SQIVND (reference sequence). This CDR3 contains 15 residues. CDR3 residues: CASSMRRGSHYEQYF. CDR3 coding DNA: TGTGCCAGTAGTATGAGGCGGGGGAGTCACTACGAGCAGTACTTC. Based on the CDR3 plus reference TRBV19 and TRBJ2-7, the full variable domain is DGGITQSPKYLFRKEGQNVTLSCEQNLNHDAMYWYRQDPGQGLRLIYYSQIVNDFQKGDIAEGYSVSREKKESFPLTVTSAQKNPTAFYLCASSMRRGSHYEQYFGPGTRLTVT.

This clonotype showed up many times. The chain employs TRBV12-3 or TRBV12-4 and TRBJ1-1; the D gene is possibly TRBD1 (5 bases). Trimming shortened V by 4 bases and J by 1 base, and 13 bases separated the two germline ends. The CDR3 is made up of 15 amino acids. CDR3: CASSWSLGRNTEAFF. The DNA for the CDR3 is TGTGCCAGCAGTTGGTCATTGGGACGGAACACTGAAGCTTTCTTT.

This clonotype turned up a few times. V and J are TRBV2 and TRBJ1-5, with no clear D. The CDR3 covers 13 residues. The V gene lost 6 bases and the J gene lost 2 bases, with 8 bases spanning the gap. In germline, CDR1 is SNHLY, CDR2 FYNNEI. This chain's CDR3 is CASRRTGNQPQHF. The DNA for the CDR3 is TGTGCCAGCAGGAGGACGGGCAATCAGCCCCAGCATTTT.

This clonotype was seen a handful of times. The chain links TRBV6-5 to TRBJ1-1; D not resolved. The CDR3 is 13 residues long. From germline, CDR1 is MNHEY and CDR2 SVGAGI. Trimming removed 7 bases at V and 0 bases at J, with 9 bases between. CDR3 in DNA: TGTGCCAGCACTAGGACGGTGAACACTGAAGCTTTCTTT. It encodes CASTRTVNTEAFF.

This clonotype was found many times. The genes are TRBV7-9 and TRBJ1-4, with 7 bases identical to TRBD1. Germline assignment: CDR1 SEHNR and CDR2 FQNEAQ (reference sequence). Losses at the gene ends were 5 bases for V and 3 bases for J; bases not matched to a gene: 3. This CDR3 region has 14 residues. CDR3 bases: TGTGCCAGCAGCAAACAGGGGTCTAATGAAAAACTGTTTTTT. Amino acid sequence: CASSKQGSNEKLFF.

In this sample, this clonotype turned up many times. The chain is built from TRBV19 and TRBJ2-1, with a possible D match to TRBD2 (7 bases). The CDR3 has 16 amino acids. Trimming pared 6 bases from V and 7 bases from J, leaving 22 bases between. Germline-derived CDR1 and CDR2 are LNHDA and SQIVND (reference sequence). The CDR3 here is CASSLEGGRSGNEQFF. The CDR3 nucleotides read TGTGCCAGTAGCCTGGAGGGGGGGCGATCCGGGAATGAGCAGTTCTTC.

The CDR3 spells CASSLSLSEFYNEQFF. The CDR3 bases are TGTGCCAGCAGCTTATCCCTGTCGGAGTTCTACAATGAGCAGTTCTTC. The rearrangement uses TRBV7-2 and TRBJ2-1; D not resolved. The CDR3 length is 16 residues. The V end was cut by 2 bases, the J end by 3 bases, with 14 bases between. Germline CDR1 and CDR2: SGHTA and FQGNSA.

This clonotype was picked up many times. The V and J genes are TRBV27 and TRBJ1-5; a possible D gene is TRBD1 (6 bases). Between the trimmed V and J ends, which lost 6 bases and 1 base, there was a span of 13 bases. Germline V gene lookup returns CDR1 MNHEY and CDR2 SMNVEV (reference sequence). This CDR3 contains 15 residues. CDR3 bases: TGTGCCAGCAGGGGGGGCTGGGACAGCAATCAGCCCCAGCATTTT. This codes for CASRGGWDSNQPQHF.

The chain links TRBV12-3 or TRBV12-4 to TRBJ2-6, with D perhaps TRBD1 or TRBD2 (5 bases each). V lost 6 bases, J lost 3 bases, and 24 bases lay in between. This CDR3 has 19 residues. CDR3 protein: CASSLEGWGTENGANVLTF. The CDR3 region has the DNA TGTGCCAGCAGCCTAGAGGGTTGGGGCACAGAGAATGGGGCCAACGTCCTGACTTTC.

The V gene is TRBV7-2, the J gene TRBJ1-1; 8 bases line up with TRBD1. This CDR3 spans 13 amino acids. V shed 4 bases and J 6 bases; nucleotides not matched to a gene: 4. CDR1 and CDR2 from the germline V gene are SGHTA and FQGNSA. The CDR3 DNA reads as TGTGCCAGCAGCTCTCAGGGGGCTTCTGAAGCTTTCTTT. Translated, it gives CASSSQGASEAFF.

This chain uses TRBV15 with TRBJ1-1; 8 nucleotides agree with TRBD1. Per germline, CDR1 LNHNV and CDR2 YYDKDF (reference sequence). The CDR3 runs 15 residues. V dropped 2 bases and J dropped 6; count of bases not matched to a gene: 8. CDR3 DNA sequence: TGTGCCACCAGCAGACCCCACAGGGGGATCGCTGAAGCTTTCTTT. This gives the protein CATSRPHRGIAEAFF.

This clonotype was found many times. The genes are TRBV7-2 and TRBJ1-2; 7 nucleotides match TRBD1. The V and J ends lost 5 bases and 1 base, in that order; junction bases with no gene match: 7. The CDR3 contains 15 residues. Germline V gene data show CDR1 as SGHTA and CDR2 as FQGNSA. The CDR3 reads CASSPHRGLNYGYTF. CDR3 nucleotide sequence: TGTGCCAGCAGCCCTCACAGGGGCCTTAACTATGGCTACACCTTC.

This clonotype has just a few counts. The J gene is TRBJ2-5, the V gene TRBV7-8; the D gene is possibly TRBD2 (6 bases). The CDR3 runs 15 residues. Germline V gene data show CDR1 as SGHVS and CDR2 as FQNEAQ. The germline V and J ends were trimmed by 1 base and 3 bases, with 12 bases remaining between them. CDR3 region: CASSLDWGLKETQYF. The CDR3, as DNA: TGTGCCAGCAGCTTAGACTGGGGACTCAAAGAGACCCAGTACTTC.

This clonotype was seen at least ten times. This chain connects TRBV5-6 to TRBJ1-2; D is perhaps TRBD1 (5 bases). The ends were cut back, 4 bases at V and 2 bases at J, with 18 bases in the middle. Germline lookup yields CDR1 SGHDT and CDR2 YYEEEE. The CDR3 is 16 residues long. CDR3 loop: CASSTVQTATNYGYTF. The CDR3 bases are TGTGCCAGCAGCACCGTACAGACAGCAACAAACTATGGCTACACCTTC.